A single sample gave rise to the 15 T cell receptor beta chains below, sequenced in a study of cytomegalovirus exposure and HLA in healthy donors. This PCR relied on a set of 60 Vbeta primers and 13 Jbeta primers. Libraries were prepared by immunoSEQ multiplex PCR; TCRdb keeps only in-frame clonotypes and omits some of them. The sample lists 150,000 to 200,000 clones, approximately 84% seen once, with 1.3% in the top ten. The sequencing sample was made of PBMCs. The receptors come from a man in his forties or fifties in good health and CMV-seropositive.

The chain links TRBV9 to TRBJ2-1; D might be TRBD1 (5 bases). This CDR3 is built from 13 residues. V dropped 0 bases and J dropped 12 bases, with 13 bases sitting between them. Per germline, CDR1 SGDLS and CDR2 YYNGEE. The chain's CDR3 is CASSVGNVGLQFF. DNA for the CDR3: TGTGCCAGCAGCGTAGGGAACGTGGGGCTGCAGTTCTTC.

The chain employs TRBV27 and TRBJ2-5; D may be TRBD1 (5 bases). V lost 5 bases and J 5 bases, leaving 12 bases between the germline ends. Germline V lookup: CDR1 MNHEY, CDR2 SMNVEV (reference sequence). This CDR3 contains 13 residues. The chain's CDR3 is CASSDTGRETQYF. In DNA, the CDR3 is TGTGCCAGCAGTGATACAGGTCGGGAGACCCAGTACTTC.

This clone was observed a handful of times. The J gene is TRBJ1-2, the V gene TRBV10-3; a weak D match, TRBD1 (5 bases). CDR1 and CDR2 (germline): ENHRY, SYGVKD. V gave up 10 bases and J gave up 3 bases, with 18 bases separating them. CDR3 length equals 14 residues. DNA of the CDR3: TGTGCCACCTGGGGGGGGGATTTTGACTATGGCTACACCTTC. It is translated as CATWGGDFDYGYTF.

V is TRBV11-2 and J is TRBJ2-7, with D maybe TRBD1 (5 bases). Trimming cost V 2 bases and J 0 bases, with 11 bases left between them. CDR1 SGHAT and CDR2 FQNNGV come from the germline V gene. The CDR3 extends over 15 amino acids. CDR3 sequence: CASSLIGASSYEQYF. CDR3 sequence (DNA): TGTGCCAGCAGCTTAATAGGGGCGAGCTCCTACGAGCAGTACTTC.

The V gene is TRBV2, the J gene TRBJ1-2; no clear D. Looked up from germline, CDR1 is SNHLY and CDR2 is FYNNEI. The CDR3 is made up of 12 amino acids. V lost 4 bases and J 1 base, leaving 4 bases between the germline ends. The DNA for the CDR3 is TGTGCCAGCAGTGTCAGTAACTATGGCTACACCTTC. It translates to CASSVSNYGYTF.

There are a few counts of this clone. The rearrangement links TRBV11-3 to TRBJ2-5; D may be TRBD1 (5 bases). Deletions cut 4 bases from V and 2 bases from J, with 14 bases between. The CDR3 is 15 amino acids. Germline-derived CDR1 and CDR2 are SGHNT and YENEEA. CDR3 nucleotide sequence: TGTGCCAGCAGCTGGGCCTCAGGGCCTCAAGAGACCCAGTACTTC. Amino acid sequence: CASSWASGPQETQYF. Full variable domain (rest looked up from reference TRBV11-3 and TRBJ2-5): EAGVVQSPRYKIIEKKQPVAFWCNPISGHNTLYWYLQNLGQGPELLIRYENEEAVDDSQLPKDRFSAERLKGVDSTLKIQPAELGDSAVYLCASSWASGPQETQYFGPGTRLLVL.

The genes are TRBV5-5 and TRBJ1-1, with D possibly TRBD1 on 6 matching bases. V was pared by 3 bases and J by 11 bases, with 17 bases between. The CDR3 length is 13 residues. Per the germline V gene, CDR1 is SGHKS and CDR2 is YYEKEE (reference sequence). This CDR3 reads CASSWPGTITAFF. In DNA, the CDR3 is TGTGCCAGCAGCTGGCCAGGGACAATAACGGCTTTCTTT.

The rearrangement joins TRBV30 to TRBJ2-2, with D possibly matching TRBD2 (6 bases). The CDR3 spans 14 residues. Germline CDR1 is GTSNPN and CDR2 is SVGIG (reference sequence). Trimming left V 5 bases short and J 3 bases short, with 13 bases between. The CDR3 sequence: CAWGWGVDTGELFF. For the CDR3, the DNA is TGTGCCTGGGGGTGGGGGGTCGACACCGGGGAGCTGTTTTTT.

This rearrangement joins TRBV28 to TRBJ1-2; 7 bases match TRBD1. Germline V gives CDR1 MDHEN, CDR2 SYDVKM. The CDR3 is 13 amino acids. V lost 6 bases to trimming and J lost 4 bases; unmatched junction nucleotides: 5. In nucleotides, the CDR3 is TGTGCCAGCAGGCAGACAGGGCCCTATGGCTACACCTTC. Encoded protein: CASRQTGPYGYTF.

The chain recombines TRBV5-4 with TRBJ2-6, with TRBD1 as a possible D gene (6 bases). The CDR3 is made up of 15 amino acids. V lost 1 base and J lost 4, with 9 bases in between. From germline, CDR1 is SGHNT and CDR2 YYREEE (reference sequence). Written as DNA, the CDR3 is TGTGCCAGCAGCTTGTTGACAGGAGGGGCCAACGTCCTGACTTTC. It translates to CASSLLTGGANVLTF.

The chain uses TRBV5-5 and TRBJ1-6; 11 positions agree with TRBD1. Germline V gene lookup returns CDR1 SGHKS and CDR2 YYEKEE (reference sequence). CDR3 length: 15 amino acids. The V and J ends lost 4 bases and 8 bases, in that order; junction bases with no gene match: 5. The CDR3 DNA reads as TGTGCCAGCAGCACCTGGGACAGGGGGGATTCACCCCTCCACTTT. Translating gives CASSTWDRGDSPLHF.

The rearrangement links TRBV4-1 to TRBJ2-2; TRBD1 aligns across 7 bases. Trimming cost V 4 bases and J 8 bases; bases outside gene matches: 10. CDR1 is MGHRA, CDR2 YSYEKL, per germline. This CDR3 has 15 residues. DNA for the CDR3: TGCGCCAGCAGCCTCAGGGGGACCCAGCAAGGGGAGCTGTTTTTT. Encoded protein: CASSLRGTQQGELFF.

The V call is TRBV6-1, the J call TRBJ1-5, with TRBD1 matching over 7 bases. The V gene's germline CDR1 is MNHNS and CDR2 SASEGT. The length of the CDR3 is 16 residues. Trimming cost V 2 bases and J 6 bases; bases outside gene matches: 10. The CDR3 spells CASSELARGYGQPQHF. The CDR3 bases are TGTGCCAGCAGTGAACTGGCCAGGGGGTATGGTCAGCCCCAGCATTTT.

This clone was counted once. The chain has TRBV20-1 and TRBJ2-7, with TRBD1 identical over 8 bases. The CDR3 spans 11 residues. With V trimmed by 6 bases and J by 6 bases, 4 bases remained unmatched. The V gene's germline CDR1 is DFQATT and CDR2 SNEGSKA (reference sequence). The CDR3: CSAPGTGEQYF. The CDR3 DNA follows: TGCAGTGCGCCAGGGACAGGCGAGCAGTACTTC.

This rearrangement joins TRBV7-8 to TRBJ1-5; D gene ambiguous. The CDR3 covers 16 residues. Trimming removed 1 base from V and 1 base from J, with 11 bases in between. Germline CDR1 SGHVS, CDR2 FQNEAQ. The CDR3 is CASSLERSRSNQPQHF. In DNA form, the CDR3 reads TGTGCCAGCAGCTTAGAGAGATCCCGGAGCAATCAGCCCCAGCATTTT.